This paragraph reports one T cell receptor (beta chain). Its recognized antigen is unknown. There are no base qualities to consult, and no much larger clone falls within one base. Participants in the prospective study were aged about 18 to 89 years, lived in 24 United States geographic areas, and enrolled through a virtual design. Cohort assignment in the prospective study relied on participant-reported clinical history from a screening survey and a study questionnaire. Each participant in the prospective study had whole blood, serum and a nasopharyngeal or oropharyngeal swab collected by mobile phlebotomists. Additional blood draws and questionnaires over an approximately 2-month period could optionally be provided by prospective study participants. Before DNA extraction, blood samples from the prospective study were shipped at room temperature or frozen. V is cut by 4 bases and J by 6 bases, and the space between the germline ends is 17 bases. The cysteine opens and the phenylalanine closes a CDR3 of 15 amino acids. Kept here is only the CDR3 DNA, which spans 45 bases and is read in frame from base 1. Based on the germline V gene (reference sequence), the CDR1 and CDR2 sequences are MNHEY and SMNVEV.

The data are from a study of blood T cell repertoires in COVID-19 (TCRdb year 2020). Background on the whole study: The collaborator samples originated in the United States, Italy and Spain and spanned the acute and convalescent phases of COVID-19. The material from the prospective study consisted of cDNA or gDNA derived from T cells, B-cell-depleted T cells, or PBMCs. Deeply sampled blood TCRbeta repertoires from subjects exposed to, actively infected with, or recovered from COVID-19 were included in the dataset. The repertoires were released in a freely available public database meant as a resource for research on the immune response to SARS-CoV-2. Samples came from the ongoing ImmuneRACE study (first 160 participants) plus 1,254 subjects from 6 global collaborators. A de-identified subject ID, COVID-19 status, age in years and sex were almost always included in the sample metadata. Where available, HLA class I and class II types were taken from metadata supplied by the sample provider and were not determined by assay-based typing. Points the paper makes about the study in general: Clinical and demographic metadata were provided uncurated, with the amount varying by source and participant.

The immunoSEQ Assay, a bias-controlled multiplex PCR, was used to amplify TCRbeta CDR3 regions from genomic DNA. In the source study's methods: Within the assay, amplification of reference gene primers was used to estimate how many nucleated cells each sample contained. To quantify the absolute abundance of each unique TCRbeta CDR3 rearrangement, sequence reads were collapsed and filtered. For each sample, productive Simpson clonality was calculated by taking the square root of Simpson's diversity index across productive rearrangements. The immuneACCESS repertoire file appears here via TCRdb, limited to in-frame rearrangements. These files lack a portion of the clones; in checked studies, under half of the deficit traces to unresolved V genes, and the cause of the others is not known. V and J calls and clone size are those listed in that table; D and trimming were worked out from the DNA. The sample contains approximately 240,000 clones, roughly four fifths of them found a single time. Of the sample, about 1.3% is held by the ten largest clones.

The sample comprised PBMCs or T cells enriched from blood (not recorded which). The source of this sequence is a woman between 40 and 55 years old with acute COVID-19. The receptor chain draws on TRBV27 and TRBJ2-3; the D gene is perhaps TRBD1, on 6 matching bases. In nucleotide form, the sequence is TGTGCCAGCAGTTCGGACAGACCTAAGACTGATACGCAGTATTTT. The translation is CASSSDRPKTDTQYF.